These 21 T cell receptor beta chains were sequenced from one sample in a study of cytomegalovirus exposure and HLA in healthy donors. PCR primers comprised 60 Vbeta and 13 Jbeta primers. This table comes from immunoSEQ multiplex PCR, and its TCRdb copy is limited to in-frame clones, with some not included. The table shows 120,000 to 150,000 clones, with about 82% occurring only once. Sequenced: PBMCs. The receptors come from a male donor in good health and CMV-seronegative.

The chain links TRBV29-1 to TRBJ2-4; 12 bases match TRBD2. The CDR3 loop spans 15 amino acids. V shed 2 bases and J 3 bases; nucleotides not matched to a gene: 2. Germline lookup yields CDR1 SQVTM and CDR2 ANQGSEA. The CDR3 sequence: CSVELAGGGKNIQYF. CDR3 coding DNA: TGCAGCGTTGAACTAGCGGGGGGGGGCAAAAACATTCAGTACTTC.

The chain carries TRBV14 and TRBJ1-1; tentatively, D is TRBD1 (6 bases). V was pared by 1 base and J by 0 bases, with 12 bases between. This CDR3 contains 16 residues. CDR1 and CDR2 from the germline V gene are SGHDN and FVKESK. CDR3 sequence reads: CASSQVGGAMNTEAFF. The CDR3, as DNA: TGTGCCAGCAGCCAAGTTGGGGGGGCGATGAACACTGAAGCTTTCTTT.

The J gene is TRBJ1-1, the V gene TRBV4-1; 8 bases line up with TRBD1. Losses at the gene ends were 3 bases for V and 4 bases for J; bases not matched to a gene: 4. The CDR3 is made up of 14 amino acids. CDR1 is MGHRA, CDR2 YSYEKL, per germline. The DNA for the CDR3 is TGCGCCAGCAGCCATGGTCAGGGGGCCACTGAAGCTTTCTTT. It yields the protein CASSHGQGATEAFF.

This rearrangement joins TRBV5-8 to TRBJ2-1, with D maybe TRBD1 (5 bases). V was trimmed by 1 base and J by 4 bases, leaving 15 bases between them. The CDR3 is 16 amino acids. CDR1 and CDR2 (germline): SGHTS, YDEGEE. The CDR3 is CASSLLSGQTYNEQFF. The CDR3 DNA follows: TGTGCCAGCAGCTTGCTATCCGGACAAACATACAATGAGCAGTTCTTC. The entire variable domain, with the rest obtained from reference TRBV5-8 and TRBJ2-1, is as follows: EAGVTQSPTHLIKTRGQQATLRCSPISGHTSVYWYQQALGLGLQFLLWYDEGEERNRGNFPPRFSGRQFPNYSSELNVNALELEDSALYLCASSLLSGQTYNEQFFGPGTRLTVL.

The chain combines TRBV2 with TRBJ1-6; D not certain. The CDR3 is made up of 17 amino acids. CDR1 and CDR2 from the germline V gene are SNHLY and FYNNEI. The ends were cut back, 0 bases at V and 0 bases at J, with 9 bases in the middle. In nucleotides, the CDR3 is TGTGCCAGCAGTGAAGCGATTGAGAGCTCCTATAATTCACCCCTCCACTTT. This gives the protein CASSEAIESSYNSPLHF.

The chain employs TRBV4-3 and TRBJ2-1; 11 bases map to TRBD2. This CDR3 comprises 15 residues. The junction had 7 bases not matched to a gene; V was cut back by 4 bases and J by 8 bases. Per the germline V gene, CDR1 is LGHNA and CDR2 is YSLEER. CDR3 in DNA: TGCGCCAGCAGCCGCCGACTAGCGGGACGCGATGAGCAGTTCTTC. Encoded protein: CASSRRLAGRDEQFF.

The chain joins TRBV29-1 to TRBJ2-4; the D is unclear. The V and J ends lost 2 bases and 0 bases respectively, with 11 bases between them. CDR1 is SQVTM, CDR2 ANQGSEA, per germline. The CDR3 runs 15 residues. DNA of the CDR3: TGCAGCGTTGAAACAGTTAGTCTAGCCAAAAACATTCAGTACTTC. Its translation is CSVETVSLAKNIQYF.

The J gene is TRBJ2-5, the V gene TRBV6-1; 11 bases map to TRBD2. Germline V gene lookup returns CDR1 MNHNS and CDR2 SASEGT. V lost 7 bases to trimming and J lost 5 bases; unmatched junction nucleotides: 9. CDR3 size: 15 residues. Written as DNA, the CDR3 is TGTGCCAGCACTTCTAGCGGGAGGCTTCTGGAGACCCAGTACTTC. Protein: CASTSSGRLLETQYF.

The rearrangement joins TRBV19 to TRBJ1-1; the D gene is possibly TRBD1 (6 bases). V lost 6 bases to trimming and J lost 0 bases, with 14 bases between them. Per germline, CDR1 LNHDA and CDR2 SQIVND (reference sequence). The CDR3 extends over 15 amino acids. CDR3 loop: CASRIRDTLNTEAFF. The DNA for the CDR3 is TGTGCCAGTAGGATCCGGGACACCTTGAACACTGAAGCTTTCTTT.

V usage is TRBV5-6 and J usage is TRBJ2-2; 7 bases are shared with TRBD1. The ends lost 5 bases at V and 4 bases at J; junction bases unmatched: 2. The CDR3 is 13 amino acids. CDR1 SGHDT and CDR2 YYEEEE come from the germline V gene. CDR3 sequence reads: CASRTGFTGELFF. The CDR3 region has the DNA TGTGCCAGCAGGACAGGGTTCACCGGGGAGCTGTTTTTT.

The chain joins TRBV29-1 to TRBJ1-2; D might be TRBD1 (5 bases). The CDR3 has 11 residues. Trimming removed 4 bases at V and 4 bases at J, with 7 bases between. Germline V gene data show CDR1 as SQVTM and CDR2 as ANQGSEA. In nucleotides, the CDR3 is TGCAGCGTTGTGGGGGGCTATGGCTACACCTTC. Protein product: CSVVGGYGYTF.

The chain couples TRBV4-2 to TRBJ2-7; TRBD2 matches at 9 bases. The germline V gene has CDR1 LGHNA and CDR2 YNFKEQ. J lost 3 bases, V lost 0 bases, and 3 bases had no gene match. CDR3 length equals 15 residues. The CDR3 here is CASSQEASGVYEQYF. The CDR3 nucleotides read TGTGCCAGCAGCCAAGAAGCTAGCGGGGTCTACGAGCAGTACTTC.

Turning to this clone: Germline and junction disagree at one end, which may indicate a read error. Other DNA sequences within the sample encode an identical CDR3. This rearrangement joins TRBV7-9 to TRBJ1-1, with a possible D match to TRBD1 (6 bases). Germline V lookup: CDR1 SEHNR, CDR2 FQNEAQ (reference sequence). The CDR3 loop spans 14 amino acids. CDR3 residues: CSSSLVQGNTEAFF. The CDR3, as DNA: TGTTCCAGCAGCTTAGTACAGGGGAACACTGAAGCTTTCTTT.

The rearrangement uses TRBV12-5 and TRBJ2-7; D is possibly TRBD2 (7 bases). The CDR3 has 17 residues. The V end was cut by 1 base, the J end by 4 bases, with 20 bases between. CDR1 is LGHNT, CDR2 FRNRAP, per germline. The CDR3 DNA is TGTGCTAGTGGTTTGGCGCCCGGGGGGCTAGCGCCTTACGAGCAGTACTTC. It yields the protein CASGLAPGGLAPYEQYF.

The CDR3, as DNA: TGCGCCAGCAGCTCTAACAGGCCGTACCAAGAGACCCAGTACTTC. Translation: CASSSNRPYQETQYF. The chain is built from TRBV5-1 and TRBJ2-5, with a possible D match to TRBD1 (5 bases). The CDR3 is 15 residues long. The germline gives CDR1 SGHRS, CDR2 YFSETQ. With 3 bases removed from V and 0 bases from J, the gap between germline ends came to 12 bases.

The rearrangement uses TRBV27 and TRBJ2-3, with TRBD2 matching over 12 bases. J gave up 2 bases and V 7 bases, and 10 bases lay outside the gene matches. Germline V CDR1 and CDR2: MNHEY, SMNVEV (reference sequence). The CDR3 sequence is 17 residues long. CDR3 coding DNA: TGTGCCAGCACCCGAACCTGGACTAGCGGGGCCACAGATACGCAGTATTTT. Its protein product is CASTRTWTSGATDTQYF.

This sequence joins TRBV7-6 and TRBJ1-1, with D maybe TRBD1 (6 bases). Germline lookup yields CDR1 SGHVS and CDR2 FNYEAQ. Trimming left V 3 bases short and J 6 bases short, with 23 bases between. This CDR3 is built from 17 residues. CDR3 amino acids: CASSFLAPLIQGAEAFF. CDR3 in DNA: TGTGCCAGCAGCTTTTTAGCCCCCCTAATACAGGGCGCTGAAGCTTTCTTT.

The chain employs TRBV18 and TRBJ2-7; 11 bases map to TRBD2. V was pared by 5 bases and J by 3 bases, with 6 bases of the junction left unmatched. Germline values: CDR1 KGHSH, CDR2 LQKENI. The CDR3 has 15 amino acids. CDR3 nucleotides: TGTGCCAGCTCATCCAGACTAGCGGGAATCTACGAGCAGTACTTC. This sequence encodes CASSSRLAGIYEQYF.

The chain joins TRBV19 to TRBJ1-1; the match to TRBD1 covers 7 bases. V gave up 5 bases and J gave up 0 bases; unmatched junction bases: 6. Per the germline V gene, CDR1 is LNHDA and CDR2 is SQIVND (reference sequence). The CDR3 is 15 amino acids. CDR3 loop: CASSFQGGLNTEAFF. In DNA form, the CDR3 reads TGTGCCAGTAGTTTTCAGGGGGGATTGAACACTGAAGCTTTCTTT.

The DNA of the CDR3 is TGTGCCAGCAGCCAAGAATTGGCAGGTTCCTATGGCTACACCTTC. Its translation: CASSQELAGSYGYTF. V and J are TRBV4-2 and TRBJ1-2; D call uncertain. V dropped 0 bases and J dropped 4 bases, with 12 bases sitting between them. Germline CDR1 is LGHNA and CDR2 is YNFKEQ. The CDR3 contains 15 residues.

The gene calls are TRBV6-1 and TRBJ1-6, with 8 bases that match TRBD1. CDR3 length equals 14 residues. The germline gives CDR1 MNHNS, CDR2 SASEGT. J was trimmed by 6 bases and V by 7 bases; bases with no gene match: 5. DNA for the CDR3: TGTGCCAGCACCCGACAGGGGCGTAATTCACCCCTCCACTTT. This sequence encodes CASTRQGRNSPLHF.